This T cell receptor (beta chain) was captured by sequencing in a study of shared clonotypes between healthy human individuals. Remarks on this clone: Mismatch with germline at one junction end may stem from a read error.

TCRdb keeps only in-frame clones here, not all; method: immunoSEQ multiplex PCR. The sample lists 650,000 to 800,000 clones, approximately 77% occurring once. Germline V gene data show CDR1 as WNHNN and CDR2 as SYGVQD (reference sequence). The CDR3 runs to 14 residues. The sequence derives from a woman younger than 45 in good health. This rearrangement joins TRBV10-1 to TRBJ2-1; tentatively, D is TRBD1 or TRBD2 (6 bases each). The source material was memory CD4+ T cells sorted from blood. Subset: CD45RA-negative fraction. CDR3 nucleotides: TGCGCCAGCAGTGAGTCGGGAGCCGGGGGCCTAAGGCTCTTC. Translation gives CASSESGAGGLRLF.